These 12 T cell receptor beta chains originate from one sample sequenced in a study of blood T cell repertoires in COVID-19 (TCRdb year 2020). The library was generated by the immunoSEQ multiplex PCR assay. Imported from immuneACCESS, the table was reduced by TCRdb to in-frame sequences with V and J called. These copies leave out some clones; in studies compared against another copy, an unresolved V gene accounts for under half, and the cause of the remainder is not known. This sample comprises about 210,000 clones, about 89% of them detected only once. The top ten clones comprise around 8.9% of the sample. The sample taken for sequencing was PBMCs or T cells enriched from blood (not recorded which). The receptor source for this set is a woman in her late teens or twenties who had recovered from COVID-19.

The chain is built from TRBV11-2 and TRBJ2-2; possible D gene TRBD2, 6 bases. Germline assignment: CDR1 SGHAT and CDR2 FQNNGV. Trimming took 3 bases from V and 2 from J, leaving 13 bases between them. This CDR3 region has 16 residues. CDR3 residues: CASSFQTGRNTGELFF. The CDR3 DNA is TGTGCCAGCAGCTTCCAAACCGGGAGAAACACCGGGGAGCTGTTTTTT.

The chain is built from TRBV28 and TRBJ2-1; 8 bases are shared with TRBD1. The germline V gene has CDR1 MDHEN and CDR2 SYDVKM. The CDR3 sequence is 15 residues long. V lost 6 bases and J lost 4; bases outside the gene matches: 8. The CDR3, as DNA: TGTGCCAGCAGCCCGGACAGGGAACTGTACAATGAGCAGTTCTTC. Translation gives CASSPDRELYNEQFF.

V and J are TRBV12-3 or TRBV12-4 and TRBJ1-4; D is undetermined. Trimming took off 1 base at V and 11 bases at J, with 11 bases between the two ends. The CDR3 length is 13 residues. This chain's CDR3 is CASSLVFKEKLFF. The CDR3 DNA is TGTGCCAGCAGTTTAGTATTTAAGGAGAAACTGTTTTTT.

This chain uses TRBV7-8 with TRBJ2-1, with 10 positions matching TRBD2. V was pared by 5 bases and J by 4 bases, with 5 bases of the junction left unmatched. The germline V gene encodes CDR1 SGHVS and CDR2 FQNEAQ. CDR3 length: 15 residues. CDR3 bases: TGTGCCAGCAGCGGTGGGACTAGCGCGTACAATGAGCAGTTCTTC. It encodes CASSGGTSAYNEQFF.

V and J are TRBV29-1 and TRBJ2-7; TRBD2 is a possible D gene (6 bases). The CDR3 contains 12 residues. The germline gives CDR1 SQVTM, CDR2 ANQGSEA. Trimming cost V 8 bases and J 6 bases, with 17 bases left between them. The CDR3 bases are TGCAGCTTAGCCGGACTACCCCGCGAGCAGTACTTC. It translates to CSLAGLPREQYF.

V and J are TRBV5-4 and TRBJ1-6; tentative D call: TRBD1 (6 bases). Germline CDR1 is SGHNT and CDR2 is YYREEE (reference sequence). V lost 2 bases and J 4 bases, leaving 16 bases between the germline ends. The length of the CDR3 is 17 residues. CDR3 coding DNA: TGTGCCAGCAGCTTATCAGGGGCGCCCAGGTATAATTCACCCCTCCACTTT. This gives the protein CASSLSGAPRYNSPLHF.

The CDR3 nucleotides read TGTGCCAGTATAGGAGGGGATGAACGTAAAAAGAACATTCAGTACTTC. It translates to CASIGGDERKKNIQYF. This rearrangement joins TRBV19 to TRBJ2-4; TRBD2 is a possible D gene (6 bases). CDR1 and CDR2 (germline): LNHDA, SQIVND (reference sequence). This CDR3 has 16 amino acids. Trimming removed 7 bases at V and 7 bases at J, with 23 bases between.

The rearrangement uses TRBV6-1 and TRBJ1-6, with 7 bases identical to TRBD1. The CDR3 has 17 amino acids. The V gene end was trimmed by 0 bases and the J gene end by 9 bases; junction bases not matched to a gene: 11. Germline lookup yields CDR1 MNHNS and CDR2 SASEGT. Here the CDR3 reads CASSEAGPRQGSSPLHF. CDR3 sequence (DNA): TGTGCCAGCAGTGAAGCGGGCCCCCGACAGGGCTCTTCACCCCTCCACTTT.

The chain links TRBV19 to TRBJ1-6, with D tentatively TRBD1 (5 bases). V lost 7 bases, J lost 7 bases, and 11 bases lay in between. Germline CDR1 reads LNHDA; CDR2 reads SQIVND (reference sequence). The CDR3 runs 13 residues. CDR3 DNA sequence: TGTGCCAGTAATGTCGGGGGAAATTCACCCCTCCACTTT. Its translation is CASNVGGNSPLHF.

In this sample, this clone turned up once. This chain joins TRBV4-1 and TRBJ2-5, with TRBD2 as a possible D gene (6 bases). The CDR3 is 15 amino acids. Germline V gene data show CDR1 as MGHRA and CDR2 as YSYEKL. Trimming removed 4 bases from V and 3 bases from J, with 15 bases in between. Written as DNA, the CDR3 is TGCGCCAGCAGCCGGGCGGGGTTGATAGAAGAGACCCAGTACTTC. The encoded protein is CASSRAGLIEETQYF.

This chain connects TRBV3-1 (or the pseudogene TRBV3-2) to TRBJ2-1; TRBD2 matches at 10 bases. Germline V CDR1 and CDR2: LGHDT, YNNKEL (reference sequence). Trimming at V came to 2 bases and at J to 10 bases, leaving 8 bases not matched to a gene. This CDR3 has 15 residues. CDR3 sequence: CASSQLSGGAGEQFF. The CDR3 DNA is TGTGCCAGCAGCCAACTGAGCGGGGGGGCCGGGGAGCAGTTCTTC.

The V gene is TRBV3-1 (or the pseudogene TRBV3-2), the J gene TRBJ2-1; 11 bases map to TRBD2. CDR1 is LGHDT and CDR2 is YNNKEL in the germline V gene (reference sequence). This CDR3 is 15 amino acids long. The junction had 5 bases not matched to a gene; V was cut back by 1 base and J by 9 bases. The CDR3 region is CASSQGSGGAGEQFF. CDR3 sequence (DNA): TGTGCCAGCAGCCAAGGTAGCGGGGGGGCCGGTGAGCAGTTCTTC.